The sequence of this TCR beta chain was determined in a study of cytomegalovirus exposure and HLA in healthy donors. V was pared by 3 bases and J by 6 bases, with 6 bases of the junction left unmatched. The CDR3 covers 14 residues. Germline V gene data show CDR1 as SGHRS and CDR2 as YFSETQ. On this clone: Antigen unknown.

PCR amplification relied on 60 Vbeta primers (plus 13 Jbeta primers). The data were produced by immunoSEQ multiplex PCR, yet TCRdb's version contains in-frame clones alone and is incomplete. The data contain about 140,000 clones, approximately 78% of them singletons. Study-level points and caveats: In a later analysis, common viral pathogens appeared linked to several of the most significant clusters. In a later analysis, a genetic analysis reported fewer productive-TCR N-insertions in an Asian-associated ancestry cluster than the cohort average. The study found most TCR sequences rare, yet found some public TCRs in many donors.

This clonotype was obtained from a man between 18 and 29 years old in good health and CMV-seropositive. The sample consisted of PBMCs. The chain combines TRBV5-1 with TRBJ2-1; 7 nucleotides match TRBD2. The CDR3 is CASSSRGGPNEQFF. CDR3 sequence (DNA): TGCGCCAGCAGCTCCCGCGGGGGTCCCAATGAGCAGTTCTTC.